The entry that follows covers one T cell receptor (beta chain) sequence. The CDR3 runs 14 residues. Germline lookup yields CDR1 MNHNS and CDR2 SASEGT. Trimming pared 6 bases from V and 1 base from J, leaving 12 bases between. These data are taken from a study of cytomegalovirus exposure and HLA in healthy donors. The PCR employed 60 Vbeta primers together with 13 Jbeta primers. The repertoire was sequenced with immunoSEQ multiplex PCR; TCRdb's copy has only in-frame clones and lacks some. The top ten hold roughly 6.2% of the sample, which has 150,000 or so clones, over 80% seen once. This receptor was obtained from a male donor in good health and CMV-seropositive. Sequenced: PBMCs. This chain uses TRBV6-1 with TRBJ1-1; D is unresolved. The CDR3 spells CASSDAGENTEAFF. The CDR3 coding sequence is TGTGCCAGCAGCGACGCCGGGGAGAACACTGAAGCTTTCTTT.